This TCR beta chain was profiled in a study of coeliac disease. General study points: Control samples showed higher TRB and TRG clonality than intraepithelial and lamina propria samples in active celiac disease. Intraepithelial and lamina propria fractions were not highly pure, so cross-contamination was possible.

TCRdb's table, derived via immunoSEQ multiplex PCR, lists solely in-frame clones and lacks some. The table lists 4,300 or so clones, roughly 70% of them singletons. V shed 3 bases and J shed 7 bases, with 16 bases lying between them. The CDR3 has 14 residues. The V gene's germline CDR1 is MDHEN and CDR2 SYDVKM. Comments on this clone: Its target is not known.

The TCR comes from a woman under 30 with active celiac disease. V is TRBV28 and J is TRBJ2-7; D perhaps matches TRBD1 (6 bases). The sequenced sample was intraepithelial lymphocytes from the gut. CDR3 sequence (DNA): TGTGCCAGCAGTTTGGGGGCCGGGCGTGGGGAGCAGTACTTC. Translation: CASSLGAGRGEQYF. Filled out from reference TRBV28 and TRBJ2-7, the complete variable domain reads DVKVTQSSRYLVKRTGEKVFLECVQDMDHENMFWYRQDPGLGLRLIYFSYDVKMKEKGDIPEGYSVSREKKERFSLILESASTNQTSMYLCASSLGAGRGEQYFGPGTRLTVT.